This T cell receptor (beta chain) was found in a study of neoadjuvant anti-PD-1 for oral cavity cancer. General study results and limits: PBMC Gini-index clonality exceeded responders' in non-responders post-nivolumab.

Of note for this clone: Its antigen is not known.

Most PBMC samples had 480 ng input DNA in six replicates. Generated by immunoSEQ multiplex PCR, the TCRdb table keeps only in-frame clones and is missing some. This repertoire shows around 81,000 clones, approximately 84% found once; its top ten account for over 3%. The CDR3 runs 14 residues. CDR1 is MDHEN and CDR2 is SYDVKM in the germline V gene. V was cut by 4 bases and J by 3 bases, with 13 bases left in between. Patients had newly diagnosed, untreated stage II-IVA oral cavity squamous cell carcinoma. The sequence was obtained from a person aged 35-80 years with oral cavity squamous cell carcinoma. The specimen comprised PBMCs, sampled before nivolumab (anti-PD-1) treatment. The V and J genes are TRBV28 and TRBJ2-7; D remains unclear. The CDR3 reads CASSSLGDLYEQYF. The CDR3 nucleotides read TGTGCCAGCAGTTCCCTAGGTGACCTCTACGAGCAGTACTTC.